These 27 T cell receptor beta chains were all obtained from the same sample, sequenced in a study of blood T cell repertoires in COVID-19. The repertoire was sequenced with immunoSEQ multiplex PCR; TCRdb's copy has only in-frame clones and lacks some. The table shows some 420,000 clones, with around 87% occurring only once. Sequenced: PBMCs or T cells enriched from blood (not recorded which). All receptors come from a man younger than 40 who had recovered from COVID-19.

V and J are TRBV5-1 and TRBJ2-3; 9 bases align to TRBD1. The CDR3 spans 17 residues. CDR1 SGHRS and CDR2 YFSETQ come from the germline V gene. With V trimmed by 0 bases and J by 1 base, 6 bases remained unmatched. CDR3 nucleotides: TGCGCCAGCAGCTTGGGGACAGGGGAGGGACGCACAGATACGCAGTATTTT. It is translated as CASSLGTGEGRTDTQYF.

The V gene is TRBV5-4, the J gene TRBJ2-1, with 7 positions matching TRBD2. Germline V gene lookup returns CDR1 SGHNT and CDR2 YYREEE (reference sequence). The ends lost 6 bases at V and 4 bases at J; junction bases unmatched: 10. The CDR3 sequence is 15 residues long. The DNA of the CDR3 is TGTGCCAGCACCTGGGGGGGAGGTTCATACAATGAGCAGTTCTTC. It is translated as CASTWGGGSYNEQFF.

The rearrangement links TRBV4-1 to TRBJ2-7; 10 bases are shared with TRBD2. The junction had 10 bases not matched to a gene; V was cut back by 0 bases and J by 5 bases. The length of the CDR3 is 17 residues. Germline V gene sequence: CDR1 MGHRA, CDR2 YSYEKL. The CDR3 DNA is TGCGCCAGCAGCCAAGACCACGGACTAGCGGCCTGGGACGAGCAGTACTTC. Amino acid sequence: CASSQDHGLAAWDEQYF.

The CDR3, as DNA: TGTGCCAGCAGGCGGACAGGGGGAGACTATGGCTACACCTTC. Translation: CASRRTGGDYGYTF. The chain carries TRBV2 and TRBJ1-2; TRBD1 matches at 10 bases. CDR1 is SNHLY, CDR2 FYNNEI, per germline. V lost 6 bases and J lost 3; bases outside the gene matches: 4. This CDR3 spans 14 amino acids.

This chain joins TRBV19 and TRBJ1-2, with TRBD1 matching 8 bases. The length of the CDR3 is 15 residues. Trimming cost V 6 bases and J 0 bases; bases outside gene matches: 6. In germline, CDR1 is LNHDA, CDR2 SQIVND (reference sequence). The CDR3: CASRKTGGANYGYTF. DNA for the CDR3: TGTGCCAGTAGGAAAACAGGGGGAGCTAACTATGGCTACACCTTC. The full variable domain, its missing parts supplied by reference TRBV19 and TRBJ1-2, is DGGITQSPKYLFRKEGQNVTLSCEQNLNHDAMYWYRQDPGQGLRLIYYSQIVNDFQKGDIAEGYSVSREKKESFPLTVTSAQKNPTAFYLCASRKTGGANYGYTFGSGTRLTVV.

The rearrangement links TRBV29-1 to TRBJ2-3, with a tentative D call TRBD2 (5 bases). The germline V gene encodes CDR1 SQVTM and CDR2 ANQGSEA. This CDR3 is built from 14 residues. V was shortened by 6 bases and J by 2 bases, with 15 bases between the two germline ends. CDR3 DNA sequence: TGCAGCGTCGCCACTGTCGGGGTCACAGATACGCAGTATTTT. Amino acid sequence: CSVATVGVTDTQYF.

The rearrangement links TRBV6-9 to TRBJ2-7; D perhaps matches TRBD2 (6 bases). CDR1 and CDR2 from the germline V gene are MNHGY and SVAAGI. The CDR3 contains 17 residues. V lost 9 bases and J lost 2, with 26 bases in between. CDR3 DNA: TGTGCCAGACCGAAAACAAGTGGGGCTAGCGCTGCCTACGAGCAGTACTTC. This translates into CARPKTSGASAAYEQYF.

CDR3 in DNA: TGCAGTGCACAGGGAAGCACTGAAGCTTTCTTT. Its protein is CSAQGSTEAFF. V and J are TRBV29-1 and TRBJ1-1, with TRBD1 as a possible D gene (6 bases). Looked up from germline, CDR1 is SQVTM and CDR2 is ANQGSEA. The CDR3 loop spans 11 amino acids.

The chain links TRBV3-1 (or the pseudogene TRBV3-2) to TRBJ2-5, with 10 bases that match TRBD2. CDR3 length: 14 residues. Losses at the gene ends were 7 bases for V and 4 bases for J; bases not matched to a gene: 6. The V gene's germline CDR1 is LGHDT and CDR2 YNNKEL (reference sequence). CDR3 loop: CASTSSGRGETQYF. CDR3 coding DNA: TGTGCCAGCACCTCGAGCGGGAGGGGAGAGACCCAGTACTTC.

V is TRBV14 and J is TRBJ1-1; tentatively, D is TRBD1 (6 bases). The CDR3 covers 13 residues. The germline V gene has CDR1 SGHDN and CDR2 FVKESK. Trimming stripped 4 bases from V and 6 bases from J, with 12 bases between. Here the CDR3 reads CASSPQGFPEAFF. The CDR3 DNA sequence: TGTGCCAGCAGCCCCCAGGGGTTCCCTGAAGCTTTCTTT. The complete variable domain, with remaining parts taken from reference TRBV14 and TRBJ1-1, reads EAGVTQFPSHSVIEKGQTVTLRCDPISGHDNLYWYRRVMGKEIKFLLHFVKESKQDESGMPNNRFLAERTGGTYSTLKVQPAELEDSGVYFCASSPQGFPEAFFGQGTRLTVV.

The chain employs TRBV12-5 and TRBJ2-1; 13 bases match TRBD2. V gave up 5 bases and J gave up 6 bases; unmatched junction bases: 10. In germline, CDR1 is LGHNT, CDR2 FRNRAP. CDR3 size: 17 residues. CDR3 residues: CASGLIIGTSGINEQFF. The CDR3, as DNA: TGTGCTAGTGGTCTAATAATCGGGACTAGCGGGATCAATGAGCAGTTCTTC.

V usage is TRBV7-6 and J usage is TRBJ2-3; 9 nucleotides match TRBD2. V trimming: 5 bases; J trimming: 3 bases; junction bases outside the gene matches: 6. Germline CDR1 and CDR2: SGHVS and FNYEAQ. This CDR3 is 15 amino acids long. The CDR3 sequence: CASSPSGMRTDTQYF. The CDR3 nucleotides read TGTGCCAGCAGCCCTAGCGGGATGAGGACAGATACGCAGTATTTT.

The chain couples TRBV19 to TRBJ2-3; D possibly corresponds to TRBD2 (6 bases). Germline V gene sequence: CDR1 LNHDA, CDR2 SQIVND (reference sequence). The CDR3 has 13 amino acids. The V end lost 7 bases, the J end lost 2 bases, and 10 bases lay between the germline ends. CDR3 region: CASMGGTTDTQYF. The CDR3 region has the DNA TGTGCCAGTATGGGAGGCACCACAGATACGCAGTATTTT.

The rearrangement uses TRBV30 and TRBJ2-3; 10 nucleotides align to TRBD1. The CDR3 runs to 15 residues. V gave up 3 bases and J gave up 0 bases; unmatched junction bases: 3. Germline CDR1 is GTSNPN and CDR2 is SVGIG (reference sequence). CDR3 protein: CAWRRGQGSTDTQYF. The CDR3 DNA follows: TGTGCCTGGAGGAGGGGACAGGGGAGCACAGATACGCAGTATTTT.

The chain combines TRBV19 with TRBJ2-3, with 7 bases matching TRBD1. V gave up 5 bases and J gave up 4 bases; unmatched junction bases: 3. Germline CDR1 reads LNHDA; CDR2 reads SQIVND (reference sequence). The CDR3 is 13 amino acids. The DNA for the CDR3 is TGTGCCAGTAGTTTTCAGGGGGCAGATACGCAGTATTTT. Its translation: CASSFQGADTQYF. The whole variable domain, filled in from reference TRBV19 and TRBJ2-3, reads DGGITQSPKYLFRKEGQNVTLSCEQNLNHDAMYWYRQDPGQGLRLIYYSQIVNDFQKGDIAEGYSVSREKKESFPLTVTSAQKNPTAFYLCASSFQGADTQYFGPGTRLTVL.

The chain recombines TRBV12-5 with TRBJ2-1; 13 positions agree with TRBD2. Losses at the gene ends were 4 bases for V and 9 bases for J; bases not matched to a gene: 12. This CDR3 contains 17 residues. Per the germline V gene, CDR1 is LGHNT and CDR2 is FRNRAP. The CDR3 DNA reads TGTGCTAGTGGTTCCGCCGCTACTAGCGGGAGGGCCAGTGAGCAGTTCTTC. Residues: CASGSAATSGRASEQFF. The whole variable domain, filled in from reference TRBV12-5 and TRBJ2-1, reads DARVTQTPRHKVTEMGQEVTMRCQPILGHNTVFWYRQTMMQGLELLAYFRNRAPLDDSGMPKDRFSAEMPDATLATLKIQPSEPRDSAVYFCASGSAATSGRASEQFFGPGTRLTVL.

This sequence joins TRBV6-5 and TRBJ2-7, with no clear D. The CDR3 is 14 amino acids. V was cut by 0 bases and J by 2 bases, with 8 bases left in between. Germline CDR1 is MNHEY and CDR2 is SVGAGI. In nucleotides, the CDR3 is TGTGCCAGCAGTTACTCCCGAACGGCCTACGAGCAGTACTTC. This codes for CASSYSRTAYEQYF.

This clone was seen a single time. The CDR3 DNA reads TGTGCCAGCAGCCCTTCGGGCTACGAGCAGTACTTC. It is translated as CASSPSGYEQYF. V is TRBV28 and J is TRBJ2-7; D ambiguous. V was trimmed by 6 bases and J by 3 bases, leaving 9 bases between them. The length of the CDR3 is 12 residues. From germline, CDR1 is MDHEN and CDR2 SYDVKM.

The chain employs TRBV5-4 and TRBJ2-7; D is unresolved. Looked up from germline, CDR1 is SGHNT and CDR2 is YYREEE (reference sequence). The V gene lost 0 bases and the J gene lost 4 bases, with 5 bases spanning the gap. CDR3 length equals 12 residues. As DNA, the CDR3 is TGTGCCAGCAGCTTGGGTGCGTACGAGCAGTACTTC. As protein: CASSLGAYEQYF.

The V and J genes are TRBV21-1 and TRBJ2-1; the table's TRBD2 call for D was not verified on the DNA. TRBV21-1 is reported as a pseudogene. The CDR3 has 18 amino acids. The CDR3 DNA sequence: TGTGCCAGCAGCGCCGAAGCCCCACTAGCGGGGGTTCCCAATGAGCAGTTCTTC. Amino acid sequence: CASSAEAPLAGVPNEQFF.

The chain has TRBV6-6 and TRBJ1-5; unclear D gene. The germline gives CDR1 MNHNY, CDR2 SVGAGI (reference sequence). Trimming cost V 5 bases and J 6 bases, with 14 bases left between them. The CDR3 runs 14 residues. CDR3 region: CASSITLGTQPQHF. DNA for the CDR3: TGTGCCAGCAGTATTACTCTTGGTACTCAGCCCCAGCATTTT.

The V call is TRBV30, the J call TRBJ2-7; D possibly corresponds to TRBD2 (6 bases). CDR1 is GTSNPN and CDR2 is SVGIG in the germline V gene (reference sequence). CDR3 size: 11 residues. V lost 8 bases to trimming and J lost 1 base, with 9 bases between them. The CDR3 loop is CATGSSYEQYF. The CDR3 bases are TGTGCCACCGGGAGTTCCTACGAGCAGTACTTC.

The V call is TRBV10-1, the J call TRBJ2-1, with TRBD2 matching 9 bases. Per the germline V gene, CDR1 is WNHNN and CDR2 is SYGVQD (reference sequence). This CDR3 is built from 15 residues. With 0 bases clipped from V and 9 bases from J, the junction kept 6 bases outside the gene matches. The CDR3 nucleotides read TGCGCCAGCAGTGAGTCGGTGCGGGAGGGCGGTGAGCAGTTCTTC. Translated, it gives CASSESVREGGEQFF.

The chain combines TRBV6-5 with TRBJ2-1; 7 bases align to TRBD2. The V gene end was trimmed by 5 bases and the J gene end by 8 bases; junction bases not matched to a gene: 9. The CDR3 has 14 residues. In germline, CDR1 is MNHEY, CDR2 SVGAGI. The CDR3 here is CASSHRGRIDEQFF. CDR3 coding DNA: TGTGCCAGCAGTCACCGCGGGAGAATCGATGAGCAGTTCTTC.

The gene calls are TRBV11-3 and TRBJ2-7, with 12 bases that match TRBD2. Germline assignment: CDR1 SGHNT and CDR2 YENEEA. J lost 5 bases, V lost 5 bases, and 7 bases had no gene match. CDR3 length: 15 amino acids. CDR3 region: CASSKEGLAGDEQYF. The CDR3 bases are TGTGCCAGCAGCAAGGAGGGACTAGCGGGCGACGAGCAGTACTTC.

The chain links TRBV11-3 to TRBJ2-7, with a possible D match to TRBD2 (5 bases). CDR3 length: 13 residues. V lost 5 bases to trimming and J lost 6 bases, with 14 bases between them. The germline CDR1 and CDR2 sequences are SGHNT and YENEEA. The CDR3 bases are TGTGCCAGCAGCCCTCCATCCGGGGTCGAGCAGTACTTC. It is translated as CASSPPSGVEQYF.

CDR3 sequence reads: CASRPGQGSYNEQFF. The CDR3 DNA is TGTGCCAGCAGACCGGGACAGGGTTCCTACAATGAGCAGTTCTTC. The V and J genes are TRBV6-5 and TRBJ2-1; TRBD1 agrees at 9 bases. Germline V lookup: CDR1 MNHEY, CDR2 SVGAGI. With 6 bases clipped from V and 1 base from J, the junction kept 4 bases outside the gene matches. The CDR3 runs 15 residues.